This T cell receptor (beta chain) was retrieved from a study of cytomegalovirus exposure and HLA in healthy donors. For the study at large: Samples from HLA-typed donors yielded about 85 million unique TCRs in an early data release.

PCR was performed using 60 Vbeta and 13 Jbeta primers. TCRdb's copy holds only in-frame clones and misses some; the assay was immunoSEQ multiplex PCR. The top ten hold roughly 6% of the sample, which has 140,000 to 150,000 clones, roughly three fifths seen once. Sequences were obtained from PBMCs. This receptor was obtained from a woman in her sixties in good health and CMV-seronegative.

DNA for the CDR3: TGTGCCAGCAGCCCAGGAGTGTGGGGGGCTAATGAAAAACTGTTTTTT. This gives the protein CASSPGVWGANEKLFF. The V and J genes are TRBV9 and TRBJ1-4; D is possibly TRBD1 (5 bases). The CDR3 sequence is 16 residues long. Germline V lookup: CDR1 SGDLS, CDR2 YYNGEE. Trimming took 4 bases from V and 3 from J, leaving 16 bases between them.